This passage covers 18 T cell receptor beta chains from one sample sequenced in a study of T cell changes during pregnancy in multiple sclerosis. Data came from immunoSEQ multiplex PCR; TCRdb stores just in-frame clones and leaves some out. The data contain approximately 50,000 clones, over 80% of them singletons. The sequencing here drew on CD8+ T cells from peripheral blood mononuclear cells, taken after pregnancy. The receptors were gathered from a female donor with multiple sclerosis, enrolled in a pregnancy study.

This clone came up a few times. The chain couples TRBV11-1 to TRBJ1-1; 7 bases agree with TRBD1. Per the germline V gene, CDR1 is SGHAT and CDR2 is FQDESV (reference sequence). Losses at the gene ends were 5 bases for V and 3 bases for J; bases not matched to a gene: 3. This CDR3 is 13 amino acids long. CDR3 in DNA: TGTGCCAGCAGCAAGGACAGGCACACTGAAGCTTTCTTT. Translation: CASSKDRHTEAFF.

The chain recombines TRBV9 with TRBJ2-2; D gene ambiguous. The CDR3 has 13 amino acids. Trimming shortened V by 0 bases and J by 3 bases, and 3 bases separated the two germline ends. The germline V gene has CDR1 SGDLS and CDR2 YYNGEE. CDR3 amino acids: CASSVVDTGELFF. DNA for the CDR3: TGTGCCAGCAGCGTAGTCGACACCGGGGAGCTGTTTTTT.

V and J are TRBV11-2 and TRBJ2-1, with D hard to call. Germline-derived CDR1 and CDR2 are SGHAT and FQNNGV. The V end was cut by 4 bases, the J end by 4 bases, with 17 bases between. This CDR3 spans 16 amino acids. CDR3 in amino acids: CASSSRLEDLYNEQFF. The CDR3 nucleotides read TGTGCCAGCAGCTCCCGACTGGAAGACCTGTACAATGAGCAGTTCTTC.

The chain is built from TRBV11-2 and TRBJ1-1, with TRBD1 as a possible D gene (5 bases). The germline V and J ends were trimmed by 3 bases and 0 bases, with 8 bases remaining between them. The CDR3 is made up of 14 amino acids. Germline V gene sequence: CDR1 SGHAT, CDR2 FQNNGV. The CDR3 here is CASSFGGLNTEAFF. The CDR3 bases are TGTGCCAGCAGCTTTGGGGGGTTGAACACTGAAGCTTTCTTT.

The chain combines TRBV7-9 with TRBJ1-1; 7 bases map to TRBD1. With V trimmed by 5 bases and J by 3 bases, 3 bases remained unmatched. The CDR3 covers 13 residues. CDR1 is SEHNR, CDR2 FQNEAQ, per germline (reference sequence). The CDR3, as DNA: TGTGCCAGCAGCCATGGGACAGACACTGAAGCTTTCTTT. This gives the protein CASSHGTDTEAFF.

The CDR3 protein is CASSRDSTGELFF. DNA for the CDR3: TGTGCCAGCAGCCGTGACAGCACCGGGGAGCTGTTTTTT. The rearrangement joins TRBV6-1 to TRBJ2-2; D possibly corresponds to TRBD1 (5 bases). The germline gives CDR1 MNHNS, CDR2 SASEGT. CDR3 length equals 13 residues. The germline V and J ends were trimmed by 6 bases and 4 bases, with 9 bases remaining between them.

In its sample, this clone was seen once. One junction end does not reproduce the germline sequence, and a read error may be involved. The V call is TRBV7-7, the J call TRBJ2-2; D perhaps matches TRBD1 (6 bases). Germline lookup yields CDR1 SSHAT and CDR2 FNYEAQ (reference sequence). The CDR3 sequence is 13 residues long. The CDR3 loop is CASSKTGTGELFF. The CDR3 bases are TGTGCTAGCAGCAAAACAGGGACCGGGGAGCTGTTTTTT.

The rearrangement links TRBV27 to TRBJ1-1; 9 nucleotides line up with TRBD1. Looked up from germline, CDR1 is MNHEY and CDR2 is SMNVEV (reference sequence). The junction had 4 bases not matched to a gene; V was cut back by 4 bases and J by 1 base. The CDR3 sequence is 15 residues long. This CDR3 reads CASSSDRGGNTEAFF. The CDR3 DNA reads as TGTGCCAGCAGTTCCGACAGGGGGGGGAACACTGAAGCTTTCTTT.

In this sample, this clone turned up a few times. The chain uses TRBV27 and TRBJ2-2; D unclear. The CDR3 length is 16 residues. V was cut by 4 bases and J by 4 bases, with 16 bases left in between. Germline V gene lookup returns CDR1 MNHEY and CDR2 SMNVEV (reference sequence). In DNA form, the CDR3 reads TGTGCCAGCAGTTCCCTCACATTGACATCCACCGGGGAGCTGTTTTTT. This codes for CASSSLTLTSTGELFF.

This clone was detected a few times. V usage is TRBV19 and J usage is TRBJ1-1; the D is unclear. Per germline, CDR1 LNHDA and CDR2 SQIVND (reference sequence). The CDR3 sequence is 13 residues long. V was shortened by 4 bases and J by 2 bases, with 8 bases between the two germline ends. CDR3 sequence: CASSTTGNTEAFF. CDR3 DNA: TGTGCCAGTAGTACGACGGGAAACACTGAAGCTTTCTTT.

The rearrangement links TRBV7-3 to TRBJ2-5, with 9 nucleotides matching TRBD2. Germline V gene data show CDR1 as SGHTA and CDR2 as FQGTGA. The CDR3 has 14 residues. With V trimmed by 5 bases and J by 5 bases, 6 bases remained unmatched. The CDR3 DNA follows: TGTGCCAGCAGCCCTAGCGGGAATGGGGAGACCCAGTACTTC. It codes for CASSPSGNGETQYF.

CDR3 in DNA: TGTGCCAGCTCACCCGGGACAGCCCTAACTGAAAAACTGTTTTTT. This encodes CASSPGTALTEKLFF. V gene TRBV18 combines with J gene TRBJ1-4; 7 bases match TRBD1. The CDR3 sequence is 15 residues long. CDR1 is KGHSH, CDR2 LQKENI, per germline. The J segment lost 7 bases and the V segment lost 3 bases, leaving 8 bases of the junction unmatched.

The V gene is TRBV27, the J gene TRBJ2-1; unclear D gene. Trimming shortened V by 5 bases and J by 8 bases, and 13 bases separated the two germline ends. CDR3 length equals 13 residues. Germline assignment: CDR1 MNHEY and CDR2 SMNVEV (reference sequence). The CDR3 reads CASSLKIYDEQFF. The CDR3 coding sequence is TGTGCCAGCAGTCTCAAAATCTATGATGAGCAGTTCTTC.

The V and J genes are TRBV5-6 and TRBJ1-2, with TRBD1 matching 12 bases. Germline V gene lookup returns CDR1 SGHDT and CDR2 YYEEEE. After removal of 4 bases from V and 7 bases from J, the junction contained 5 bases not matched to a gene. This CDR3 comprises 14 residues. The CDR3 region is CASSPGTGGRGYTF. The CDR3 DNA sequence: TGTGCCAGCAGCCCAGGGACAGGGGGCCGTGGCTACACCTTC.

The chain couples TRBV5-1 to TRBJ2-2; 8 bases are a match to TRBD2. V was clipped by 2 bases and J by 3 bases; unmatched bases: 3. CDR1 is SGHRS, CDR2 YFSETQ, per germline. The CDR3 extends over 15 amino acids. The CDR3 reads CASSFASGYTGELFF. The DNA of the CDR3 is TGCGCCAGCAGCTTCGCTAGCGGGTACACCGGGGAGCTGTTTTTT. Combining the CDR3 with reference TRBV5-1 and TRBJ2-2 gives the whole variable domain KAGVTQTPRYLIKTRGQQVTLSCSPISGHRSVSWYQQTPGQGLQFLFEYFSETQRNKGNFPGRFSGRQFSNSRSEMNVSTLELGDSALYLCASSFASGYTGELFFGEGSRLTVL.

The chain carries TRBV6-1 and TRBJ1-1, with D possibly matching TRBD1 (6 bases). The CDR3 totals 14 residues. V was trimmed by 4 bases and J by 1 base, leaving 10 bases between them. The germline gives CDR1 MNHNS, CDR2 SASEGT. In DNA form, the CDR3 reads TGTGCCAGCAGTGCGGGGGGCCAGAACACTGAAGCTTTCTTT. This encodes CASSAGGQNTEAFF.

A word on this clone: Sequence at one end of the junction differs from germline and may be a read error. Distinct nucleotide sequences in the sample also encode this CDR3. The chain couples TRBV16 to TRBJ2-7, with 8 bases that match TRBD1. CDR1 is KGHSY and CDR2 is FQNENV in the germline V gene. CDR3 length: 13 residues. CDR3 residues: CASRGTGGYEQYF. CDR3 in DNA: TGTGCTAGCAGGGGTACAGGGGGCTACGAGCAGTACTTC.

This chain links TRBV4-1 with TRBJ2-7, with D possibly matching TRBD1 (5 bases). The CDR3 has 15 amino acids. Germline CDR1 reads MGHRA; CDR2 reads YSYEKL. The V gene lost 4 bases and the J gene lost 5 bases, with 18 bases spanning the gap. The CDR3 is CASSPLGARGNEQYF. In nucleotides, the CDR3 is TGCGCCAGCAGCCCTTTAGGGGCTAGAGGCAACGAGCAGTACTTC.